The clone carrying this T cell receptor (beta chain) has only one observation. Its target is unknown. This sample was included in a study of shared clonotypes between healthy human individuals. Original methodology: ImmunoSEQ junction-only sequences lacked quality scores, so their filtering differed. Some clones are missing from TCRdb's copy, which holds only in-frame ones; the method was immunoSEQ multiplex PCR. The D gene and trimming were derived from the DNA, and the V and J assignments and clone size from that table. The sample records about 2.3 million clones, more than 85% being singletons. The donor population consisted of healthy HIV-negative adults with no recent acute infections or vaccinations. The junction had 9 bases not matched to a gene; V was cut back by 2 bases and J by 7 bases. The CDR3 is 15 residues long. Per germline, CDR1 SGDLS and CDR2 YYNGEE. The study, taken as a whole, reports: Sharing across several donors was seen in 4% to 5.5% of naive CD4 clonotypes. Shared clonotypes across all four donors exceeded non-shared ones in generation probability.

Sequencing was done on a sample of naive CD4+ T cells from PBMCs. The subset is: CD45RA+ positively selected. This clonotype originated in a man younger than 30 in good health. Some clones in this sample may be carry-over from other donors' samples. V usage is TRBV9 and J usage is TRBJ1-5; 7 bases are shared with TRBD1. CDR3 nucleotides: TGTGCCAGCAGCGTCGGGGCAGGGGGAGGCCAGCCCCAGCATTTT. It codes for CASSVGAGGGQPQHF.